The rows below give T cell receptor beta chains drawn from one sample of a study of cytomegalovirus exposure and HLA in healthy donors. Profiled with immunoSEQ multiplex PCR; TCRdb holds only in-frame clones, not every one. The data contain some 150,000 clones, roughly 91% of them singletons. The source material was PBMCs. The receptors here all came from a woman aged 18-30 years in good health and CMV-seropositive. Both conserved end residues are part of each CDR3. Each record gives: J gene, V gene, D gene, clone size, CDR3 protein, CDR3 DNA. D genes are given only for firm matches. Expanded clones get a size class; other rows say once, few or many, or leave the size out.

J gene: TRBJ1-1
V gene: TRBV11-2
D gene: -
clone size: -
CDR3 protein: CASSLVAGRAFF
CDR3 DNA: TGTGCCAGCAGCTTAGTGGCAGGGCGGGCTTTCTTT

J gene: TRBJ2-1
V gene: TRBV13
D gene: TRBD2
clone size: -
CDR3 protein: CASSPFASSGSNEQFF
CDR3 DNA: TGTGCCAGCAGCCCTTTTGCGTCTAGCGGGAGTAATGAGCAGTTCTTC

J gene: TRBJ1-1
V gene: TRBV6-5
D gene: -
clone size: -
CDR3 protein: CASRGVGANTEAFF
CDR3 DNA: TGTGCCAGCAGAGGGGTTGGGGCGAACACTGAAGCTTTCTTT

J gene: TRBJ2-3
V gene: TRBV6-5
D gene: -
clone size: once
CDR3 protein: CASSSARASVSDTQYF
CDR3 DNA: TGTGCCAGCAGTTCCGCACGCGCTAGCGTTTCAGATACGCAGTATTTT

J gene: TRBJ2-1
V gene: TRBV6-5
D gene: TRBD2
clone size: -
CDR3 protein: CASSYGRREDNEQFF
CDR3 DNA: TGTGCCAGCAGTTATGGGCGGCGGGAGGACAATGAGCAGTTCTTC

J gene: TRBJ2-7
V gene: TRBV11-2
D gene: TRBD2
clone size: few
CDR3 protein: CASSPGSGRASEQYF
CDR3 DNA: TGTGCCAGCAGCCCCGGGAGCGGGAGGGCTAGTGAGCAGTACTTC

J gene: TRBJ1-3
V gene: TRBV10-2
D gene: -
clone size: -
CDR3 protein: CASSGGGTGNTIYF
CDR3 DNA: TGCGCCAGCAGTGGCGGGGGCACTGGAAACACCATATATTTT

J gene: TRBJ2-2
V gene: TRBV6-4
D gene: -
clone size: -
CDR3 protein: CASTPTGDGSGELFF
CDR3 DNA: TGTGCCAGCACCCCGACAGGCGACGGGTCCGGGGAGCTGTTTTTT

J gene: TRBJ2-1
V gene: TRBV2
D gene: TRBD2
clone size: -
CDR3 protein: CASRPSGTGYNEQFF
CDR3 DNA: TGTGCCAGCAGGCCAAGCGGGACGGGGTACAATGAGCAGTTCTTC

J gene: TRBJ2-3
V gene: TRBV18
D gene: TRBD2
clone size: -
CDR3 protein: CASSRDSSGATDTQYF
CDR3 DNA: TGTGCCAGCTCACGTGACTCGAGCGGGGCCACAGATACGCAGTATTTT

J gene: TRBJ2-3
V gene: TRBV11-3
D gene: -
clone size: -
CDR3 protein: CASSLGGTKSTDTQYF
CDR3 DNA: TGTGCCAGCAGCTTAGGAGGGACAAAAAGCACAGATACGCAGTATTTT

J gene: TRBJ2-3
V gene: TRBV7-9
D gene: -
clone size: -
CDR3 protein: CASSAQGGTPNTQYF
CDR3 DNA: TGTGCCAGCAGCGCGCAGGGGGGCACACCAAATACGCAGTATTTT

J gene: TRBJ2-2
V gene: TRBV28
D gene: TRBD1
clone size: -
CDR3 protein: CASSPGGPLTGELFF
CDR3 DNA: TGTGCCAGCAGTCCAGGGGGCCCCTTAACCGGGGAGCTGTTTTTT

J gene: TRBJ2-1
V gene: TRBV7-9
D gene: -
clone size: -
CDR3 protein: CASSPPGDSRGEQFF
CDR3 DNA: TGTGCCAGCTCGCCTCCCGGGGACTCACGGGGTGAGCAGTTCTTC